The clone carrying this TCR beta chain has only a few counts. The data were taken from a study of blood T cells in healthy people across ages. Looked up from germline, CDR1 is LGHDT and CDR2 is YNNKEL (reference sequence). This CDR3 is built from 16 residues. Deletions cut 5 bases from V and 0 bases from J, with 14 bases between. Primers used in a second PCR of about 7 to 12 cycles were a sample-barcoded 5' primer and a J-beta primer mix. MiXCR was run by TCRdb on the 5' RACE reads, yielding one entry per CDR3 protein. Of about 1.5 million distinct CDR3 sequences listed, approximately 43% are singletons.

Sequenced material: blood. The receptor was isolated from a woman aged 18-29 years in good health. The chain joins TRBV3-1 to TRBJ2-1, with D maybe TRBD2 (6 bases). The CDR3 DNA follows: TGTGCCAGCAGCACGGAGCGGGCCCACTCCTACAATGAGCAGTTCTTC. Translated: CASSTERAHSYNEQFF.